This T cell receptor (beta chain) originates from a study of vaccination effects on CD4 cells after COVID-19. Study-level findings and limits: Substantial clonal contraction characterized both infection- and vaccine-induced clones late after vaccination. Convalescent patients were few in the study, and early post-infection timepoints were absent.

Sequencing was performed with immunoSEQ multiplex PCR; in TCRdb, only in-frame clones are kept and a portion is missing. The top ten clones hold 8.5% to 10% of a sample with around 46,000 clones, about three quarters of them seen once. The culture ran for about 11 days, and then CD4+ T cells were isolated. Each participant was given two doses of one vaccine (BNT162b2 or mRNA-1273). Nucleocapsid antibodies were negative in the vaccine recipients, who had never had SARS-CoV-2 infection. Note on this clone: Its antigen is still unknown.

Trimming removed 0 bases from V and 1 base from J, with 13 bases in between. The germline gives CDR1 SGHNT, CDR2 YYREEE (reference sequence). The length of the CDR3 is 17 residues. The sample consisted of CD4+ T cells from PBMCs cultured without peptide, taken after COVID-19 vaccination. The V call is TRBV5-4, the J call TRBJ2-2; possible D gene TRBD2, 6 bases. This receptor was identified in a human donor who received a COVID-19 vaccine. The CDR3 bases are TGTGCCAGCAGCTTGGATCCTCCGCGGGGGAACACCGGGGAGCTGTTTTTT. Its protein product is CASSLDPPRGNTGELFF.